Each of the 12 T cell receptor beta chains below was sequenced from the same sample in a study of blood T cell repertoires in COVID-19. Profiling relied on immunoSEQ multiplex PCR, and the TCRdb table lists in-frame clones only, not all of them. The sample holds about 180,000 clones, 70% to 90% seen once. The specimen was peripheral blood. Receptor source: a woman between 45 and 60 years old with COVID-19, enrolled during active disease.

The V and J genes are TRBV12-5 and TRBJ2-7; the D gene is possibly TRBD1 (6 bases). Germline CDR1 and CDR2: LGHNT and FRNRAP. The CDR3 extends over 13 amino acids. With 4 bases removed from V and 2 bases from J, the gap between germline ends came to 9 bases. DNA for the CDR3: TGTGCTAGTGGTTGGGACACGACCTACGAGCAGTACTTC. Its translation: CASGWDTTYEQYF.

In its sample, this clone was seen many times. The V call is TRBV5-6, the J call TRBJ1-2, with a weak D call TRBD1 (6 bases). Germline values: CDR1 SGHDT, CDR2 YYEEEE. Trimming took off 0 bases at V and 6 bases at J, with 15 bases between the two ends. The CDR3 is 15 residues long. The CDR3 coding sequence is TGTGCCAGCAGCTTGGCGGCAGGGGAATATAATGGCTACACCTTC. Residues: CASSLAAGEYNGYTF.

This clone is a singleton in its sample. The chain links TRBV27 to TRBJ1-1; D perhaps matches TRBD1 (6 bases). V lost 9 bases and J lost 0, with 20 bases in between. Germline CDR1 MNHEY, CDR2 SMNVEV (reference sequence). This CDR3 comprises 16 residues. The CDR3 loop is CARPTGVGAMNTEAFF. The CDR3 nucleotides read TGTGCCAGACCGACAGGAGTGGGGGCCATGAACACTGAAGCTTTCTTT.

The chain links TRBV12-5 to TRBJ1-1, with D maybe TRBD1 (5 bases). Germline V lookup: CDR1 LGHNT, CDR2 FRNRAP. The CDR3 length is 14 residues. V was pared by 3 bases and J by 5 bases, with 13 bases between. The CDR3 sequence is CASGFWGDGTEAFF. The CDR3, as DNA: TGTGCTAGTGGTTTTTGGGGGGATGGTACTGAAGCTTTCTTT.

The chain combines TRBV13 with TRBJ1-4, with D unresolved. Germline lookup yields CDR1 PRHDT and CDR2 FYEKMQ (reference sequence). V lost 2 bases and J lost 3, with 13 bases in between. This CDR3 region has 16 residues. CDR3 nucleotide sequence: TGTGCCAGCAGCTTAAGCGGGGAGAATCCTAATGAAAAACTGTTTTTT. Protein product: CASSLSGENPNEKLFF.

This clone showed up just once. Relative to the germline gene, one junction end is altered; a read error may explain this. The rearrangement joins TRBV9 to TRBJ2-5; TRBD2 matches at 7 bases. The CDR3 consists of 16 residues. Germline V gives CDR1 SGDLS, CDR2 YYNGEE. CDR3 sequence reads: CATSVVGGDLGETQYF. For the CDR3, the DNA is TGTGCCACCAGCGTAGTGGGGGGGGACCTTGGGGAGACCCAGTACTTC.

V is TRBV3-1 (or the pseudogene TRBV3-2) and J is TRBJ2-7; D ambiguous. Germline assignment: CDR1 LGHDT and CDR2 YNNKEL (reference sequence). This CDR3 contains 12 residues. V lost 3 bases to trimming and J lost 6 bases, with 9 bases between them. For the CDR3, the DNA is TGTGCCAGCAGCCAGGGCACACTCGAGCAGTACTTC. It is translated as CASSQGTLEQYF.

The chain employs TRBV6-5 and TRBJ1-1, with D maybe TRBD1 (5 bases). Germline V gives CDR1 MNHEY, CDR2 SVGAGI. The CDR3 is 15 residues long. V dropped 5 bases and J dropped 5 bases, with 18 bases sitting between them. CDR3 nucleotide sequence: TGTGCCAGCAGTCCCAAGGTGGGGGGTGGAACTGAAGCTTTCTTT. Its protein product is CASSPKVGGGTEAFF.

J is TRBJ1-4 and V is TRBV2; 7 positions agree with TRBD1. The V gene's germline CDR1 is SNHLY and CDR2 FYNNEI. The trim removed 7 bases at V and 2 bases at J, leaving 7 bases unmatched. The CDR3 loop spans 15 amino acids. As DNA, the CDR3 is TGTGCCAGCAAGCAAGGAGGGGGCACTAATGAAAAACTGTTTTTT. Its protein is CASKQGGGTNEKLFF. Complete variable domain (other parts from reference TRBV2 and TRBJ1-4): EPEVTQTPSHQVTQMGQEVILRCVPISNHLYFYWYRQILGQKVEFLVSFYNNEISEKSEIFDDQFSVERPDGSNFTLKIRSTKLEDSAMYFCASKQGGGTNEKLFFGSGTQLSVL.

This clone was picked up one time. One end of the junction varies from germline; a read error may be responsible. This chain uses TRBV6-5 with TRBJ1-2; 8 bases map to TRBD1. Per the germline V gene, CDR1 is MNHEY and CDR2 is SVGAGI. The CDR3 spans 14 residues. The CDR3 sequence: CASRKGQGRYGYTF. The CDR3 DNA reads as TGCGCCAGCCGAAAAGGACAGGGACGCTATGGCTACACCTTC.

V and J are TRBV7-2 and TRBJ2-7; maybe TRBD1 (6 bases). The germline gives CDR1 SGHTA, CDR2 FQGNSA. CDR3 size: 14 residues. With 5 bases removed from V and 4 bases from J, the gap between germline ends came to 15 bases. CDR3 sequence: CASSSWGQIYEQYF. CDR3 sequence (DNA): TGTGCCAGCAGCAGCTGGGGGCAGATATACGAGCAGTACTTC. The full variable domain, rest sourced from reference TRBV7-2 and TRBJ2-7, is GAGVSQSPSNKVTEKGKDVELRCDPISGHTALYWYRQSLGQGLEFLIYFQGNSAPDKSGLPSDRFSAERTGGSVSTLTIQRTQQEDSAVYLCASSSWGQIYEQYFGPGTRLTVT.

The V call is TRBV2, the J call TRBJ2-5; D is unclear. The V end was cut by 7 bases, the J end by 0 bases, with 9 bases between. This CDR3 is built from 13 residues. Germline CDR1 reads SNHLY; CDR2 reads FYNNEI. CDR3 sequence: CASTGDNQETQYF. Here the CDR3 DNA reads TGTGCCAGCACTGGCGACAACCAAGAGACCCAGTACTTC.